The 12 T cell receptor beta chains reported below all come from one sample, sequenced in a study of Graves' ophthalmopathy and Graves' hyperthyroidism. For repertoire sequencing, the TCR beta CDR3 regions were amplified from RNA transcripts. HTBI primers were used in a first-round RT-PCR, which preceded a second-round multiplex PCR. Via MiXCR, TCRdb re-called the multiplex PCR reads, giving one row per CDR3 protein. The sample consists of over a million distinct CDR3 sequences, less than 45% of them appearing once. Specimen: peripheral blood or thyroid tissue (not recorded which). The source of these receptors is an adult man with Graves' hyperthyroidism.

This clonotype was observed a few times. CDR3 loop: CATSRGGTAYEQYF. CDR3 DNA: TGTGCCACCAGCAGAGGTGGTACAGCCTACGAGCAGTACTTC. The rearrangement links TRBV15 to TRBJ2-7, with D unresolved. This CDR3 contains 14 residues. V lost 1 base to trimming and J lost 2 bases, with 9 bases between them. The germline V gene encodes CDR1 LNHNV and CDR2 YYDKDF (reference sequence).

The table lists this clonotype with many counts. V gene TRBV6-5 combines with J gene TRBJ1-1; 7 bases match TRBD1. The ends lost 5 bases at V and 4 bases at J; junction bases unmatched: 13. Germline CDR1 and CDR2: MNHEY and SVGAGI. CDR3 length equals 16 residues. DNA for the CDR3: TGTGCCAGCAGTCCGACGGGACAGTTGCCTCGCACTGAAGCTTTCTTT. This translates into CASSPTGQLPRTEAFF.

This clonotype was counted a few times. The V and J genes are TRBV19 and TRBJ1-1; D unclear. The CDR3 runs 13 residues. The germline V gene encodes CDR1 LNHDA and CDR2 SQIVND (reference sequence). Trimming removed 6 bases from V and 3 bases from J, with 11 bases in between. The CDR3 reads CASSPQKDTEAFF. The DNA of the CDR3 is TGTGCCAGTAGCCCTCAGAAGGACACTGAAGCTTTCTTT.

There are a few counts of this clonotype. This chain connects TRBV4-3 to TRBJ1-3, with D possibly being TRBD1 (6 bases). CDR3 size: 17 residues. The ends were cut back, 0 bases at V and 0 bases at J, with 12 bases in the middle. Germline CDR1 reads LGHNA; CDR2 reads YSLEER. The CDR3 protein is CASSQDPKDSSGNTIYF. The CDR3 nucleotides read TGCGCCAGCAGCCAAGACCCCAAGGACAGCTCTGGAAACACCATATATTTT.

This clonotype was detected ten times or more. CDR3 bases: TGTGCCAGCACCCTACAACAGGGGGCCGGTTCACCCCTCCACTTT. Translated: CASTLQQGAGSPLHF. J is TRBJ1-6 and V is TRBV12-3 or TRBV12-4; 9 bases are a match to TRBD1. V shed 7 bases, J shed 9 bases, and the junction held 10 bases outside the gene matches. The length of the CDR3 is 15 residues.

This clonotype was counted many times. The rearrangement links TRBV15 to TRBJ1-1, with a weak D call TRBD1 (5 bases). CDR1 is LNHNV, CDR2 YYDKDF, per germline (reference sequence). Trimming removed 1 base at V and 1 base at J, with 10 bases between. The CDR3 runs to 15 residues. The DNA for the CDR3 is TGTGCCACCAGCAGAGGCATAACAGGGAACACTGAAGCTTTCTTT. As protein: CATSRGITGNTEAFF. Together with reference TRBV15 and TRBJ1-1, the CDR3 gives the full variable domain: DAMVIQNPRYQVTQFGKPVTLSCSQTLNHNVMYWYQQKSSQAPKLLFHYYDKDFNNEADTPDNFQSRRPNTSFCFLDIRSPGLGDTAMYLCATSRGITGNTEAFFGQGTRLTVV.

The CDR3, as DNA: TGTGCCAGCAGCTTATGGGGGCGCTACTATGGCTACACCTTC. It codes for CASSLWGRYYGYTF. This sequence joins TRBV7-2 and TRBJ1-2; possible D gene TRBD1, 6 bases. V shed 2 bases and J shed 3 bases, with 10 bases lying between them. This CDR3 is built from 14 residues. CDR1 is SGHTA, CDR2 FQGNSA, per germline.

This clonotype has just a few counts. V gene TRBV7-9 combines with J gene TRBJ2-5; TRBD2 matches at 9 bases. The DNA end favors TRBJ2-7, so the J call may be wrong. The CDR3 totals 15 residues. Germline V gene sequence: CDR1 SEHNR, CDR2 FQNEAQ (reference sequence). The CDR3 nucleotides read TGTGCCAGCAGTTTATCGAGCGGGAGGAGTTACGAGCAGTACTTC. Encoded protein: CASSLSSGRSYEQYF.

The chain recombines TRBV25-1 with TRBJ1-6; possibly TRBD1 for D (5 bases). Trimming pared 4 bases from V and 5 bases from J, leaving 18 bases between. The CDR3 is 17 residues long. Germline CDR1 is MGHDK and CDR2 is SYGVNS. CDR3 loop: CASSAKTGTMDNSPLHF. The CDR3 DNA is TGTGCCAGCAGTGCCAAGACCGGGACGATGGATAATTCACCCCTCCACTTT.

V usage is TRBV9 and J usage is TRBJ2-2; a possible D gene is TRBD1 (6 bases). V lost 6 bases, J lost 4 bases, and 13 bases lay in between. CDR1 is SGDLS and CDR2 is YYNGEE in the germline V gene. The CDR3 sequence is 14 residues long. CDR3 in DNA: TGTGCCAGCAAGGGACACGGCGGCACCGGGGAGCTGTTTTTT. Translated, it gives CASKGHGGTGELFF.

The CDR3 reads CASSQDRAKTEAFF. For the CDR3, the DNA is TGCGCCAGCAGCCAAGACAGGGCCAAAACTGAAGCTTTCTTT. V gene TRBV4-3 combines with J gene TRBJ1-1; D is perhaps TRBD1 (5 bases). Germline values: CDR1 LGHNA, CDR2 YSLEER. This CDR3 region has 14 residues. Trimming removed 0 bases from V and 5 bases from J, with 10 bases in between.

This clonotype was found once. The rearrangement uses TRBV7-2 and TRBJ1-2; 7 bases fit TRBD1. Trimming at V came to 5 bases and at J to 7 bases, leaving 7 bases not matched to a gene. The CDR3 has 13 residues. CDR1 SGHTA and CDR2 FQGNSA come from the germline V gene. CDR3 in amino acids: CASSQRRGSGYTF. The DNA of the CDR3 is TGTGCCAGCAGCCAACGCAGGGGGTCTGGCTACACCTTC.